This T cell receptor beta chain was captured by sequencing in a study of blood T cell repertoires in COVID-19. Overall study context: The United States, Italy and Spain provided the acute and convalescent COVID-19 samples. The analysed material was cDNA or gDNA that came from T cells, B-cell-depleted T cells, or PBMCs.

Original processing methods: Amplified reference gene primers provided the basis for estimating nucleated cell counts. The assay was immunoSEQ multiplex PCR, and TCRdb's table has in-frame clones only and misses some. V, J and clone size were drawn from that table, and D and trimming were deduced from the DNA. The sample has over 250,000 clones, roughly 88% seen once; the top ten hold roughly 11%. The clonotype comes from a woman aged 70-85 years with acute or convalescent COVID-19. The sequencing sample was made of peripheral blood.

The CDR3 spells CASSLSGGRQPQHF. The CDR3 bases are TGTGCCAGCAGCTTGTCGGGGGGCAGGCAGCCCCAGCATTTT. V gene TRBV5-6 combines with J gene TRBJ1-5, with D possibly TRBD1 on 6 matching bases. The CDR3 covers 14 residues. From germline, CDR1 is SGHDT and CDR2 YYEEEE. The germline V and J ends were trimmed by 1 base and 7 bases, with 12 bases remaining between them.